This TCR beta chain was sequenced for a study of T-cell reconstitution after alpha-beta-depleted transplantation in children. Notes on the study in general: Two months or so post-transplant, alpha-beta T cells reportedly derived from several hundred expanded graft clones. Some patients owed their high day-60 TCRbeta diversity to surviving recipient T cells and thymic progenitors. Among T cells one year after transplant, newly produced cells accounted for most counts and diversity.

This CDR3 comprises 15 residues. V gave up 0 bases and J gave up 1 base, with 9 bases separating them. Germline V gene lookup returns CDR1 SGHRS and CDR2 YFSETQ. There are many counts of this clonotype. Its antigen is unidentified. The authors prepared the TCRbeta library with unique molecular identifiers. TCRdb fed the PCR reads into MiXCR, producing one record per CDR3 protein. The table lists roughly 120,000 distinct CDR3 sequences, 20% to 25% of them singletons. This clonotype originated in a male patient aged 2-15 years who had a stem cell transplant for chronic granulomatous disease, so the T cells may come from the graft donor. The material was PBMCs, mostly from graft donor cells, obtained 180 days after TCRalphabeta/CD19-depleted stem cell transplant. The chain combines TRBV5-1 with TRBJ2-3, with D perhaps TRBD1 (5 bases). The CDR3 region has the DNA TGCGCCAGCAGCTTGGAGGGGATCGGCACAGATACGCAGTATTTT. Protein product: CASSLEGIGTDTQYF.